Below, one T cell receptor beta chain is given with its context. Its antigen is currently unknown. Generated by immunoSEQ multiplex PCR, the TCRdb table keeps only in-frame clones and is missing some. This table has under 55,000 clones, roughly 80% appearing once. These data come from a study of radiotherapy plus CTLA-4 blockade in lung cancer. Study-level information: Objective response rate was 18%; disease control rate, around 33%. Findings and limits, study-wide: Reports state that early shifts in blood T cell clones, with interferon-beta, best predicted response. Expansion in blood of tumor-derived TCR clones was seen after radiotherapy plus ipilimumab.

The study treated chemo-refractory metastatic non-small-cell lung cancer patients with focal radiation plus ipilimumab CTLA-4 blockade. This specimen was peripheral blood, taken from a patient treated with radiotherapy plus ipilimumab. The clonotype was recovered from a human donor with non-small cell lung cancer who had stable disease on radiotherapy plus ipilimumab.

This CDR3 is CASRPPHTGGSPYEQYF. The CDR3, as DNA: TGTGCCAGCAGACCCCCCCACACAGGGGGAAGCCCCTACGAGCAGTACTTC. The chain couples TRBV28 to TRBJ2-7; 8 bases map to TRBD1. The germline V gene has CDR1 MDHEN and CDR2 SYDVKM. The CDR3 length is 17 residues. V lost 6 bases, J lost 2 bases, and 15 bases stayed unmatched.